Listed here are 28 T cell receptor beta chains from one sample, sequenced in a study of OX40 agonist ivuxolimab in advanced cancers. Clones were sequenced by immunoSEQ multiplex PCR, and TCRdb holds only the in-frame ones, with some missing. Found here are roughly 56,000 clones, about 89% of them singletons; the top ten hold 0.77%. The sample consisted of CD4+ or CD8+ T cells sorted from blood, taken in a trial of the OX40 agonist ivuxolimab. These receptors came from an adult with an advanced solid tumor such as melanoma, head and neck, liver or kidney cancer.

The chain employs TRBV9 and TRBJ2-7; TRBD2 matches 8 bases. Germline-derived CDR1 and CDR2 are SGDLS and YYNGEE. The CDR3 extends over 16 amino acids. V trimming: 4 bases; J trimming: 0 bases; junction bases outside the gene matches: 9. In nucleotides, the CDR3 is TGTGCCAGCAGCCCCCGAGCGGGAGCATTCTCCTACGAGCAGTACTTC. Translating gives CASSPRAGAFSYEQYF. Together with reference TRBV9 and TRBJ2-7, the CDR3 gives the full variable domain: DSGVTQTPKHLITATGQRVTLRCSPRSGDLSVYWYQQSLDQGLQFLIQYYNGEERAKGNILERFSAQQFPDLHSELNLSSLELGDSALYFCASSPRAGAFSYEQYFGPGTRLTVT.

The chain employs TRBV28 and TRBJ2-7; the D gene is possibly TRBD1 (6 bases). V was cut by 2 bases and J by 1 base, with 18 bases left in between. Germline V gene data show CDR1 as MDHEN and CDR2 as SYDVKM. This CDR3 region has 17 residues. The CDR3 DNA is TGTGCCAGCAGTTTAGGACCTCAGGGGCAGGGATCCTACGAGCAGTACTTC. As protein: CASSLGPQGQGSYEQYF.

The chain recombines TRBV4-1 with TRBJ1-1, with 7 bases fitting TRBD1. Trimming took 3 bases from V and 4 from J; bases not matched to a gene: 8. The CDR3 is made up of 15 amino acids. In germline, CDR1 is MGHRA, CDR2 YSYEKL. In DNA, the CDR3 is TGCGCCAGCAGCCAGGTGACGACAGGGTCCACTGAAGCTTTCTTT. Translated, it gives CASSQVTTGSTEAFF.

V and J are TRBV2 and TRBJ2-1; D gene uncertain. CDR1 and CDR2 from the germline V gene are SNHLY and FYNNEI. This CDR3 contains 13 residues. Trimming shortened V by 4 bases and J by 3 bases, and 7 bases separated the two germline ends. CDR3 sequence: CASSGRGYNEQFF. CDR3 coding DNA: TGTGCCAGCAGTGGGCGCGGCTACAATGAGCAGTTCTTC.

The gene calls are TRBV11-3 and TRBJ2-7; possible D gene TRBD2, 6 bases. V was pared by 5 bases and J by 2 bases, with 10 bases between. The CDR3 is 13 amino acids. Per the germline V gene, CDR1 is SGHNT and CDR2 is YENEEA. The CDR3 protein is CASSQGLPYEQYF. CDR3 nucleotides: TGTGCCAGCAGCCAGGGACTCCCCTACGAGCAGTACTTC. The complete variable domain, with remaining parts taken from reference TRBV11-3 and TRBJ2-7, reads EAGVVQSPRYKIIEKKQPVAFWCNPISGHNTLYWYLQNLGQGPELLIRYENEEAVDDSQLPKDRFSAERLKGVDSTLKIQPAELGDSAVYLCASSQGLPYEQYFGPGTRLTVT.

The chain links TRBV30 to TRBJ2-1; D call uncertain. Trimming stripped 0 bases from V and 8 bases from J, with 11 bases between. CDR1 and CDR2 (germline): GTSNPN, SVGIG (reference sequence). The CDR3 totals 13 residues. The CDR3 DNA reads TGTGCCTGGAGTGTACCCGCGGTCCATGAGCAGTTCTTC. Protein product: CAWSVPAVHEQFF.

This clone occurred a few times. The J gene is TRBJ1-1, the V gene TRBV5-6, with 7 bases fitting TRBD1. The CDR3 spans 15 residues. The V gene end was trimmed by 3 bases and the J gene end by 1 base; junction bases not matched to a gene: 6. CDR1 is SGHDT and CDR2 is YYEEEE in the germline V gene. The CDR3 here is CASSSPGTENTEAFF. The CDR3 DNA reads TGTGCCAGCAGCTCCCCCGGGACAGAGAACACTGAAGCTTTCTTT.

V gene TRBV7-2 combines with J gene TRBJ2-3, with TRBD1 identical over 7 bases. Germline trimming cut 5 bases from V and 2 bases from J; bases unmatched to any gene: 7. The germline CDR1 and CDR2 sequences are SGHTA and FQGNSA. The CDR3 has 15 residues. The CDR3 nucleotides are TGTGCCAGCAGCAACCCGGGACAGCTCACAGATACGCAGTATTTT. Encoded protein: CASSNPGQLTDTQYF.

The gene calls are TRBV19 and TRBJ2-3; D ambiguous. V was pared by 5 bases and J by 6 bases, with 9 bases between. Germline-derived CDR1 and CDR2 are LNHDA and SQIVND (reference sequence). This CDR3 has 12 residues. CDR3 region: CASSRPWDTQYF. CDR3 nucleotide sequence: TGTGCCAGTAGTCGGCCCTGGGATACGCAGTATTTT.

The V gene is TRBV28, the J gene TRBJ2-7; tentatively, D is TRBD1 (6 bases). V was cut by 5 bases and J by 7 bases, with 18 bases left in between. From germline, CDR1 is MDHEN and CDR2 SYDVKM. The length of the CDR3 is 14 residues. CDR3 in DNA: TGTGCCAGCAGTCCAAGACAGGATACGGGGGAGCAGTACTTC. Residues: CASSPRQDTGEQYF.

The genes are TRBV18 and TRBJ2-1; D is unclear. Germline lookup yields CDR1 KGHSH and CDR2 LQKENI. The V gene lost 5 bases and the J gene lost 7 bases, with 9 bases spanning the gap. The CDR3 extends over 12 amino acids. This CDR3 is CASSNRGNEQFF. The CDR3 DNA follows: TGTGCCAGCTCAAACAGAGGTAATGAGCAGTTCTTC.

The V and J genes are TRBV10-1 and TRBJ2-2, with D possibly TRBD1 on 6 matching bases. Germline assignment: CDR1 WNHNN and CDR2 SYGVQD (reference sequence). V lost 2 bases, J lost 7 bases, and 17 bases lay in between. The CDR3 is made up of 16 amino acids. The CDR3 is CASSEPVGQNFGELFF. CDR3 in DNA: TGCGCCAGCAGTGAGCCGGTGGGACAAAATTTCGGGGAGCTGTTTTTT.

J is TRBJ1-1 and V is TRBV28; maybe TRBD1 (5 bases). The V end was cut by 3 bases, the J end by 1 base, with 15 bases between. From germline, CDR1 is MDHEN and CDR2 SYDVKM. The CDR3 is 16 amino acids. The CDR3 loop reads CASSFSQGGKNTEAFF. The CDR3 DNA reads as TGTGCCAGCAGTTTCTCGCAGGGAGGGAAGAACACTGAAGCTTTCTTT.

This clone appeared once. The V gene is TRBV6-5, the J gene TRBJ1-2; D is undetermined. Trimming took 0 bases from V and 0 from J, leaving 8 bases between them. CDR3 size: 15 residues. Germline lookup yields CDR1 MNHEY and CDR2 SVGAGI. CDR3: CASSYSGRSNYGYTF. CDR3 DNA: TGTGCCAGCAGTTACTCGGGCAGATCTAACTATGGCTACACCTTC.

This clone was counted only a few times. The gene calls are TRBV10-1 and TRBJ2-5; 8 nucleotides match TRBD2. Germline V gives CDR1 WNHNN, CDR2 SYGVQD (reference sequence). The CDR3 extends over 15 amino acids. The V and J ends lost 1 base and 5 bases, in that order; junction bases with no gene match: 6. CDR3 nucleotides: TGCGCCAGCAGTGAGTTTAGCGGGGTCCTCGAGACCCAGTACTTC. It codes for CASSEFSGVLETQYF.

This clone appeared a single time. This sequence joins TRBV10-2 and TRBJ2-7; unclear D gene. In germline, CDR1 is WSHSY, CDR2 SAAADI. V was pared by 5 bases and J by 1 base, with 15 bases between. The CDR3 sequence is 15 residues long. This CDR3 is CASSTLRLNSYEQYF. CDR3 in DNA: TGCGCCAGCAGTACCCTCCGGCTCAATTCCTACGAGCAGTACTTC.

The CDR3 sequence is CSVEERGITNYGYTF. Written as DNA, the CDR3 is TGCAGCGTTGAAGAGCGGGGCATCACTAACTATGGCTACACCTTC. The genes are TRBV29-1 and TRBJ1-2, with a possible D match to TRBD1 (5 bases). Trimming stripped 0 bases from V and 0 bases from J, with 11 bases between. The germline V gene encodes CDR1 SQVTM and CDR2 ANQGSEA. This CDR3 is 15 amino acids long.

This chain links TRBV30 with TRBJ1-2; D is unclear. This CDR3 spans 12 amino acids. Germline lookup yields CDR1 GTSNPN and CDR2 SVGIG (reference sequence). The V end was cut by 2 bases, the J end by 8 bases, with 12 bases between. CDR3 sequence reads: CAWSRDLGGYTF. CDR3 sequence (DNA): TGTGCCTGGAGTCGGGATTTGGGCGGCTACACCTTC.

This sequence joins TRBV11-2 and TRBJ1-6; 11 bases align to TRBD1. V lost 5 bases and J lost 12; bases outside the gene matches: 12. The CDR3 consists of 16 residues. The V gene's germline CDR1 is SGHAT and CDR2 FQNNGV. The DNA of the CDR3 is TGTGCCAGCAGCACCCTGCCGGGGACAGGGGGACAACCCCTCCACTTT. Protein product: CASSTLPGTGGQPLHF.

The chain couples TRBV6-5 to TRBJ2-1; perhaps TRBD2 as D (5 bases). The germline V gene encodes CDR1 MNHEY and CDR2 SVGAGI. Trimming pared 1 base from V and 7 bases from J, leaving 17 bases between. This CDR3 has 16 amino acids. CDR3 in amino acids: CASSYFSGNFPNEQFF. The DNA of the CDR3 is TGTGCCAGCAGTTACTTCTCGGGGAATTTTCCTAATGAGCAGTTCTTC.

The chain recombines TRBV7-2 with TRBJ2-3; D is undetermined. Germline V gene sequence: CDR1 SGHTA, CDR2 FQGNSA. Trimming took off 5 bases at V and 2 bases at J, with 11 bases between the two ends. CDR3 length: 14 amino acids. The CDR3 nucleotides are TGTGCCAGCAGCCGCAATGACTTCACAGATACGCAGTATTTT. Protein: CASSRNDFTDTQYF. Full variable domain (outside the CDR3, taken from reference TRBV7-2 and TRBJ2-3): GAGVSQSPSNKVTEKGKDVELRCDPISGHTALYWYRQSLGQGLEFLIYFQGNSAPDKSGLPSDRFSAERTGGSVSTLTIQRTQQEDSAVYLCASSRNDFTDTQYFGPGTRLTVL.

This clone was detected only once. V is TRBV27 and J is TRBJ2-4, with D possibly matching TRBD2 (6 bases). The germline V gene encodes CDR1 MNHEY and CDR2 SMNVEV (reference sequence). The CDR3 is 16 amino acids. V lost 5 bases and J 2 bases, leaving 16 bases between the germline ends. This chain's CDR3 is CASSPGLDFTKNIQYF. The CDR3 DNA sequence: TGTGCCAGCAGTCCGGGACTTGACTTCACCAAAAACATTCAGTACTTC.

This chain connects TRBV18 to TRBJ1-1, with D tentatively TRBD1 (5 bases). Germline V gene data show CDR1 as KGHSH and CDR2 as LQKENI. This CDR3 contains 14 residues. V was trimmed by 3 bases and J by 3 bases, leaving 11 bases between them. CDR3 sequence reads: CASSPRGDYTEAFF. In DNA form, the CDR3 reads TGTGCCAGCTCACCGAGGGGCGATTACACTGAAGCTTTCTTT.

On this clone itself: Other DNA variants within this sample encode the same CDR3. The gene calls are TRBV2 and TRBJ1-2, with unresolved D. V shed 8 bases and J shed 2 bases, with 9 bases lying between them. There are 12 residues in the CDR3. The germline V gene has CDR1 SNHLY and CDR2 FYNNEI. The DNA of the CDR3 is TGTGCCAGCTTACGCATCAACTATGGCTACACCTTC. This encodes CASLRINYGYTF.

DNA for the CDR3: TGTGCCAGCAGTTTAGCAGGGTGGACCGTCGAAACTTTCTTT. Amino acids: CASSLAGWTVETFF. The genes are TRBV27 and TRBJ1-1; TRBD1 might be the D (5 bases). CDR1 is MNHEY and CDR2 is SMNVEV in the germline V gene (reference sequence). This CDR3 is 14 amino acids long. V was trimmed by 2 bases and J by 12 bases, leaving 19 bases between them.

This chain joins TRBV13 and TRBJ2-1; 7 nucleotides agree with TRBD2. The junction had 13 bases not matched to a gene; V was cut back by 5 bases and J by 6 bases. CDR3 size: 16 residues. The germline CDR1 and CDR2 sequences are PRHDT and FYEKMQ (reference sequence). The CDR3 loop is CASSPPPRGRANEQFF. The CDR3 DNA reads TGTGCCAGCAGCCCGCCCCCTCGAGGGAGGGCCAATGAGCAGTTCTTC.

This chain links TRBV7-2 with TRBJ2-5; the D call may be TRBD1 or TRBD2 (5 bases each). CDR1 and CDR2 from the germline V gene are SGHTA and FQGNSA. The CDR3 length is 13 residues. V was clipped by 3 bases and J by 3 bases, with 8 bases between them. The CDR3 region is CASSLGRKETQYF. CDR3 nucleotides: TGTGCCAGCAGCTTGGGACGGAAAGAGACCCAGTACTTC. Together with reference TRBV7-2 and TRBJ2-5, the CDR3 gives the full variable domain: GAGVSQSPSNKVTEKGKDVELRCDPISGHTALYWYRQSLGQGLEFLIYFQGNSAPDKSGLPSDRFSAERTGGSVSTLTIQRTQQEDSAVYLCASSLGRKETQYFGPGTRLLVL.

The chain uses TRBV6-4 and TRBJ2-1, with 10 bases aligning to TRBD2. Germline V CDR1 and CDR2: MRHNA, SNTAGT. The CDR3 is 14 residues long. The ends lost 6 bases at V and 7 bases at J; junction bases unmatched: 6. CDR3: CASSPGLASNEQFF. The CDR3 DNA reads TGTGCCAGCAGCCCGGGACTAGCGAGTAATGAGCAGTTCTTC.